This T cell receptor beta chain emerged from a study of T cell repertoires in cytomegalovirus infection. Whole-study context: Both a matching HLA type and CMV infection were indicated by public TCR beta signatures. Findings and caveats of the study: The cumulative frequency of public TCR beta families identified carriers of CMV plus the relevant HLA. The ex vivo response showed dominance by HLA-C-restricted CMV-specific TCR beta clonotypes.

The CDR3 is made up of 14 amino acids. V dropped 6 bases and J dropped 2; count of bases not matched to a gene: 5. This clonotype was detected ten times or more. Its antigen is currently unknown. Via MiXCR, TCRdb re-called the reads, giving one row per CDR3 protein. This sample carries about 180,000 distinct CDR3 sequences, over 13% of them seen once, and the ten largest clones take around 27%. The sequenced sample was PBMCs. The receptor was derived from a human donor in good health (CMV status not recorded). Some clones in this sample may be carry-over from other donors' samples. The J gene is TRBJ2-3, the V gene TRBV12-3 or TRBV12-4; 7 bases are a match to TRBD1. The DNA of the CDR3 is TGTGCCAGCAGACCGACAGGGCCCACAGATACGCAGTATTTT. Translating it yields CASRPTGPTDTQYF.